The table lists the clone carrying this TCR beta chain with many counts. The target antigen is unknown. From RNA, the CDR3 regions of TCR beta chains were amplified and sequenced. The library came from an HTBI-primed first-round RT-PCR and a second-round multiplex PCR. Each CDR3 protein gets one entry after TCRdb re-called the multiplex PCR reads with MiXCR. The sample contains hundreds of thousands of distinct CDR3 sequences, under 50% of which appear only once. The PBMCs had their origin in more than 9.5 ml of fresh peripheral blood. This entry belongs to a study of Graves' ophthalmopathy and Graves' hyperthyroidism. Germline V CDR1 and CDR2: SEHNR, FQNEAQ (reference sequence). This CDR3 contains 13 residues. Trimming removed 7 bases from V and 4 bases from J, with 13 bases in between. Overall study findings and caveats: Discrimination between ophthalmopathy and stable hyperthyroidism by a 13-signature model showed about 88% sensitivity and more than 65% specificity. The study's model predicted ophthalmopathy progression at over 55% sensitivity and 72% to 75% specificity. Most clonotypes expanded in thyroid above 0.001 frequency were present in blood too.

This TCR derives from an adult man with Graves' ophthalmopathy. The material sequenced was peripheral blood. The chain couples TRBV7-9 to TRBJ1-1; unclear D gene. The CDR3: CASTRVSTTEAFF. CDR3 bases: TGTGCCAGCACCCGGGTTTCGACCACTGAAGCTTTCTTT.